The 29 T cell receptor beta chains in this list originate from one sample, sequenced in a study of T cells in Graves' hyperthyroidism and ophthalmopathy. RNA transcripts served as the template for amplifying TCR beta CDR3 regions. TCR CDR3 underwent first-round RT-PCR with the HTBI primer set. TCRdb called the multiplex PCR reads again in MiXCR, with one record for every CDR3 protein. The data hold nearly 110,000 distinct CDR3 sequences, with 15% to 20% observed a single time. The sequencing input was blood. The receptors derive from a woman aged 45 to 65 with Graves' hyperthyroidism.

This clonotype was counted a few times. CDR3 amino acids: CASTPPGANLYNEQFF. The DNA for the CDR3 is TGTGCCAGCACTCCCCCGGGGGCTAACTTATACAATGAGCAGTTCTTC. The chain carries TRBV5-6 and TRBJ2-1; D tentatively fits TRBD1 or TRBD2 (6 bases each). Trimming left V 6 bases short and J 4 bases short, with 20 bases between. The CDR3 covers 16 residues. Germline V gives CDR1 SGHDT, CDR2 YYEEEE.

The genes are TRBV5-1 and TRBJ2-5; 10 nucleotides align to TRBD2. J lost 0 bases, V lost 3 bases, and 5 bases had no gene match. The CDR3 is 16 amino acids. CDR1 and CDR2 from the germline V gene are SGHRS and YFSETQ. CDR3 region: CASSSGTSENQETQYF. The CDR3 DNA reads as TGCGCCAGCAGCTCTGGGACTAGCGAAAACCAAGAGACCCAGTACTTC.

This clonotype was seen at least ten times. The junction departs from germline at one end; a sequencing error may be responsible. J is TRBJ2-7 and V is TRBV12-5; D remains unclear. The CDR3 extends over 10 amino acids. Germline V gene sequence: CDR1 LGHNT, CDR2 FRNRAP. As DNA, the CDR3 is TGCAGCCCGAGCTCCTACGAGCAGTACTTC. Translating gives CSPSSYEQYF.

The rearrangement uses TRBV20-1 and TRBJ2-2, with 15 positions matching TRBD2. The V segment lost 3 bases and the J segment 1 base; nucleotides outside the gene matches: 6. The CDR3 extends over 18 amino acids. CDR1 is DFQATT, CDR2 SNEGSKA, per germline (reference sequence). The CDR3 sequence: CSASGTSGRQMNTGELFF. The CDR3, as DNA: TGCAGTGCTAGTGGGACTAGCGGGAGGCAGATGAACACCGGGGAGCTGTTTTTT.

In this sample, this clonotype turned up many times. The CDR3 reads CASSQELAGGAGELFF. The CDR3 DNA reads TGTGCCAGCAGCCAAGAACTAGCGGGAGGCGCCGGGGAGCTGTTTTTT. The chain employs TRBV3-1 and TRBJ2-2; 12 bases match TRBD2. V lost 0 bases, J lost 6 bases, and 2 bases stayed unmatched. This CDR3 comprises 16 residues. Germline assignment: CDR1 LGHDT and CDR2 YNNKEL (reference sequence). Combining the CDR3 with reference TRBV3-1 and TRBJ2-2 gives the whole variable domain DTAVSQTPKYLVTQMGNDKSIKCEQNLGHDTMYWYKQDSKKFLKIMFSYNNKELIINETVPNRFSPKSPDKAHLNLHINSLELGDSAVYFCASSQELAGGAGELFFGEGSRLTVL.

Many counts were recorded for this clonotype. The chain joins TRBV2 to TRBJ1-1, with TRBD1 matching over 10 bases. Germline trimming cut 6 bases from V and 1 base from J; bases unmatched to any gene: 5. Germline CDR1 reads SNHLY; CDR2 reads FYNNEI. The CDR3 runs to 15 residues. CDR3 residues: CASSRRTGGNTEAFF. The CDR3 nucleotides read TGTGCCAGCAGCAGACGGACAGGGGGGAACACTGAAGCTTTCTTT.

This clonotype has a count of ten or more. The CDR3 spells CASSRRTGIENEQFF. Here the CDR3 DNA reads TGTGCCAGCAGCCGCCGGACAGGGATTGAGAATGAGCAGTTCTTC. J is TRBJ2-1 and V is TRBV7-8; 8 positions match TRBD1. This CDR3 contains 15 residues. Germline-derived CDR1 and CDR2 are SGHVS and FQNEAQ. V lost 5 bases to trimming and J lost 7 bases; unmatched junction nucleotides: 10.

This clonotype was seen at least ten times. J is TRBJ1-1 and V is TRBV6-2 or TRBV6-3; 8 nucleotides agree with TRBD1. This CDR3 has 15 residues. V dropped 7 bases and J dropped 10; count of bases not matched to a gene: 17. Germline V gene data show CDR1 as MNHEY and CDR2 as SVGEGT. CDR3 in DNA: TGTGCCAGCAACGAGGACAGGGTTACCCCTGAACGAGCTTTCTTT. Translation gives CASNEDRVTPERAFF.

This clonotype was found many times. The chain carries TRBV19 and TRBJ1-3; D is ambiguous. The V and J ends lost 8 bases and 3 bases respectively, with 11 bases between them. The CDR3 extends over 13 amino acids. Germline CDR1 is LNHDA and CDR2 is SQIVND (reference sequence). The DNA of the CDR3 is TGTGCCAGTTCGACTGAGGTTGGAAACACCATATATTTT. This gives the protein CASSTEVGNTIYF.

This clonotype was recorded at least ten times. This chain connects TRBV7-3 to TRBJ2-1, with D perhaps matching TRBD2 (6 bases). CDR3 length equals 14 residues. V lost 5 bases and J lost 9, with 17 bases in between. From germline, CDR1 is SGHTA and CDR2 FQGTGA. The CDR3: CASSPRLGLSEQFF. DNA of the CDR3: TGTGCCAGCAGCCCCCGACTAGGGCTGAGTGAGCAGTTCTTC. Full variable domain (missing parts from reference TRBV7-3 and TRBJ2-1): GAGVSQTPSNKVTEKGKYVELRCDPISGHTALYWYRQSLGQGPEFLIYFQGTGAADDSGLPNDRFFAVRPEGSVSTLKIQRTERGDSAVYLCASSPRLGLSEQFFGPGTRLTVL.

This clonotype was picked up a small number of times. V and J are TRBV20-1 and TRBJ2-1; unclear D gene. The CDR3 covers 11 residues. CDR1 DFQATT and CDR2 SNEGSKA come from the germline V gene (reference sequence). Between the trimmed V and J ends, which lost 6 bases and 5 bases, there was a span of 8 bases. The CDR3 is CSADENNEQFF. The CDR3 coding sequence is TGCAGTGCCGATGAGAACAATGAGCAGTTCTTC.

This clonotype was found many times. The chain carries TRBV20-1 and TRBJ2-7; TRBD1 agrees at 8 bases. The CDR3 totals 13 residues. Germline loops: CDR1 DFQATT, CDR2 SNEGSKA (reference sequence). V gave up 6 bases and J gave up 3 bases; unmatched junction bases: 7. The CDR3 coding sequence is TGCAGTGCGGATGAAGGGACAGGCTACGAGCAGTACTTC. The encoded protein is CSADEGTGYEQYF.

This clonotype was picked up many times. The chain is built from TRBV7-9 and TRBJ1-2; D remains unclear. V gave up 1 base and J gave up 0 bases, with 12 bases separating them. This CDR3 region has 16 residues. CDR1 SEHNR and CDR2 FQNEAQ come from the germline V gene (reference sequence). Written as DNA, the CDR3 is TGTGCCAGCAGCTTAGTGCTTCAAGGATCTAACTATGGCTACACCTTC. Protein: CASSLVLQGSNYGYTF. The full variable domain, rest sourced from reference TRBV7-9 and TRBJ1-2, is DTGVSQNPRHKITKRGQNVTFRCDPISEHNRLYWYRQTLGQGPEFLTYFQNEAQLEKSRLLSDRFSAERPKGSFSTLEIQRTEQGDSAMYLCASSLVLQGSNYGYTFGSGTRLTVV.

This clonotype was seen at least ten times. V is TRBV30 and J is TRBJ2-2; D is perhaps TRBD2 (7 bases). Germline V gene lookup returns CDR1 GTSNPN and CDR2 SVGIG (reference sequence). The V end was cut by 6 bases, the J end by 6 bases, with 11 bases between. CDR3 length equals 12 residues. Here the CDR3 DNA reads TGTGCCTGTACAGGGAGGGCCGGGGAGCTGTTTTTT. Its protein product is CACTGRAGELFF.

This clonotype was counted many times. The chain employs TRBV6-1 and TRBJ2-3; tentative D call: TRBD1 (8 bases). In germline, CDR1 is MNHNS, CDR2 SASEGT. Trimming pared 5 bases from V and 3 bases from J, leaving 15 bases between. The CDR3 length is 15 residues. CDR3 in amino acids: CASSPNRGGTDTQYF. As DNA, the CDR3 is TGTGCCAGCAGTCCAAACAGGGGGGGAACAGATACGCAGTATTTT.

This clonotype was found many times. The chain is built from TRBV2 and TRBJ2-1, with 10 bases identical to TRBD2. Trimming at V came to 4 bases and at J to 4 bases, leaving 7 bases not matched to a gene. CDR3 length: 16 residues. Germline V gene lookup returns CDR1 SNHLY and CDR2 FYNNEI. In DNA, the CDR3 is TGTGCCAGCAGTGCGGAGACTAGCGGGCTATACAATGAGCAGTTCTTC. It translates to CASSAETSGLYNEQFF.

This clonotype was counted at least ten times. V is TRBV28 and J is TRBJ2-1; possible D gene TRBD1, 6 bases. Germline V gene sequence: CDR1 MDHEN, CDR2 SYDVKM. CDR3 size: 13 residues. Between the trimmed V and J ends, which lost 7 bases and 8 bases, there was a span of 15 bases. The CDR3 DNA sequence: TGTGCCAGCAACAGGGAACCGGCCGATGAGCAGTTCTTC. Translation gives CASNREPADEQFF.

This clonotype occurred many times. The gene calls are TRBV7-9 and TRBJ2-1, with 12 bases aligning to TRBD2. The CDR3 length is 16 residues. Germline trimming cut 2 bases from V and 7 bases from J; bases unmatched to any gene: 6. In germline, CDR1 is SEHNR, CDR2 FQNEAQ (reference sequence). CDR3 amino acids: CASSLKGLAGLNEQFF. The CDR3 coding sequence is TGTGCCAGCAGCTTAAAAGGACTAGCGGGATTAAATGAGCAGTTCTTC.

This clonotype came up many times. The chain uses TRBV30 and TRBJ1-1, with D unresolved. The V gene's germline CDR1 is GTSNPN and CDR2 SVGIG (reference sequence). The V end was cut by 0 bases, the J end by 0 bases, with 14 bases between. The CDR3 loop spans 16 amino acids. CDR3 sequence reads: CAWSVLDGGMNTEAFF. The CDR3, as DNA: TGTGCCTGGAGTGTACTTGACGGCGGGATGAACACTGAAGCTTTCTTT.

This clonotype was counted at least ten times. The V gene is TRBV28, the J gene TRBJ1-5, with unresolved D. V gave up 6 bases and J gave up 1 base, with 16 bases separating them. The CDR3 totals 16 residues. CDR1 and CDR2 from the germline V gene are MDHEN and SYDVKM. The CDR3 DNA reads as TGTGCCAGCAGAATCGGTGGAGGGATCAGCAATCAGCCCCAGCATTTT. Protein: CASRIGGGISNQPQHF.

This clonotype was observed at least ten times. V gene TRBV6-1 combines with J gene TRBJ2-3; D remains unclear. V lost 5 bases to trimming and J lost 7 bases, with 10 bases between them. Germline V gives CDR1 MNHNS, CDR2 SASEGT. The CDR3 extends over 12 amino acids. CDR3 region: CASSPTDYTQYF. The CDR3 nucleotides are TGTGCCAGCAGTCCAACGGATTATACGCAGTATTTT.

The chain carries TRBV7-9 and TRBJ2-2; 8 nucleotides match TRBD1. This CDR3 has 14 residues. The germline V gene has CDR1 SEHNR and CDR2 FQNEAQ (reference sequence). The ends lost 5 bases at V and 7 bases at J; junction bases unmatched: 6. The CDR3 is CASSPGQGIGELFF. The CDR3 coding sequence is TGTGCCAGCAGCCCAGGACAGGGAATCGGGGAGCTGTTTTTT.

The table lists this clonotype with many counts. The genes are TRBV5-1 and TRBJ2-1, with 9 bases matching TRBD1. The CDR3 length is 15 residues. V shed 1 base, J shed 6 bases, and the junction held 5 bases outside the gene matches. The germline V gene has CDR1 SGHRS and CDR2 YFSETQ. The CDR3 DNA reads as TGCGCCAGCAGCTTGACAGGGGGCGCAGGCAATGAGCAGTTCTTC. It encodes CASSLTGGAGNEQFF.

J is TRBJ2-1 and V is TRBV29-1, with 12 bases lining up with TRBD2. The germline CDR1 and CDR2 sequences are SQVTM and ANQGSEA. CDR3 length: 14 amino acids. Trimming removed 6 bases from V and 11 bases from J; junction bases left unmatched: 11. In nucleotides, the CDR3 is TGCAGCGTCGCTAGCGGGAGGGACCCGGGGAAGCAGTTCTTC. It codes for CSVASGRDPGKQFF.

This clonotype was picked up many times. The chain is built from TRBV6-6 and TRBJ2-7; the D gene is possibly TRBD1 (6 bases). Germline-derived CDR1 and CDR2 are MNHNY and SVGAGI (reference sequence). V lost 0 bases to trimming and J lost 0 bases, with 9 bases between them. This CDR3 is built from 15 residues. CDR3 loop: CASSYSGHTSYEQYF. The CDR3, as DNA: TGTGCCAGCAGTTACTCGGGACACACCTCCTACGAGCAGTACTTC.

There are many counts of this clonotype. The rearrangement joins TRBV4-1 to TRBJ2-5, with D perhaps being TRBD1 or TRBD2 (5 bases each). Trimming left V 2 bases short and J 5 bases short, with 15 bases between. From germline, CDR1 is MGHRA and CDR2 YSYEKL. CDR3 size: 15 residues. CDR3 protein: CASSQFGASMETQYF. In DNA, the CDR3 is TGCGCCAGCAGCCAATTCGGGGCTAGCATGGAGACCCAGTACTTC.

Many counts were recorded for this clonotype. V is TRBV28 and J is TRBJ2-7, with 7 nucleotides matching TRBD2. Germline V gives CDR1 MDHEN, CDR2 SYDVKM. V lost 6 bases and J lost 6; bases outside the gene matches: 5. This CDR3 has 12 residues. CDR3 sequence: CASRTSGGEQYV. The CDR3 DNA reads TGTGCCAGCAGAACCTCGGGGGGCGAGCAGTACGTC.

The CDR3 is CASRKPGLAGGGNIQYF. In DNA, the CDR3 is TGTGCCAGCAGGAAACCGGGACTAGCGGGAGGAGGAAACATTCAGTACTTC. The chain is built from TRBV12-3 or TRBV12-4 and TRBJ2-4; 15 nucleotides match TRBD2. The J segment lost 6 bases and the V segment lost 6 bases, leaving 9 bases of the junction unmatched. The CDR3 totals 17 residues.

Ten or more counts support this clonotype. The gene calls are TRBV6-1 and TRBJ2-3; 7 nucleotides match TRBD1. In germline, CDR1 is MNHNS, CDR2 SASEGT. The CDR3 length is 15 residues. Trimming cost V 4 bases and J 0 bases; bases outside gene matches: 4. CDR3 amino acids: CASSGGQPSTDTQYF. The CDR3 DNA follows: TGTGCCAGCAGTGGGGGACAGCCAAGCACAGATACGCAGTATTTT.